The entry below gives a single TCR beta chain sequence along with its context. One end of the junction fails to match germline, which may point to a read error. This entry belongs to a study of blood T cells in healthy people across ages. This CDR3 has 13 amino acids. CDR1 is MNHNY, CDR2 SVGAGI, per germline (reference sequence). Sample-barcoded 5' priming and a J-beta primer mix drove a second PCR of about 7 to 11 cycles. TCRdb redid the calling of the 5' RACE reads with MiXCR, one entry per CDR3 protein. This table has around 970,000 distinct CDR3 sequences, roughly half appearing once. Sequencing was carried out using blood. The rearrangement uses TRBV6-6 and TRBJ2-1; 8 bases map to TRBD2. The clonotype originates from a woman in her fifties or sixties in good health. The CDR3 DNA sequence: TGTACCAGCAGTCGCGGGACTAGCAATGAGCAGTTCTTC. Encoded protein: CTSSRGTSNEQFF.